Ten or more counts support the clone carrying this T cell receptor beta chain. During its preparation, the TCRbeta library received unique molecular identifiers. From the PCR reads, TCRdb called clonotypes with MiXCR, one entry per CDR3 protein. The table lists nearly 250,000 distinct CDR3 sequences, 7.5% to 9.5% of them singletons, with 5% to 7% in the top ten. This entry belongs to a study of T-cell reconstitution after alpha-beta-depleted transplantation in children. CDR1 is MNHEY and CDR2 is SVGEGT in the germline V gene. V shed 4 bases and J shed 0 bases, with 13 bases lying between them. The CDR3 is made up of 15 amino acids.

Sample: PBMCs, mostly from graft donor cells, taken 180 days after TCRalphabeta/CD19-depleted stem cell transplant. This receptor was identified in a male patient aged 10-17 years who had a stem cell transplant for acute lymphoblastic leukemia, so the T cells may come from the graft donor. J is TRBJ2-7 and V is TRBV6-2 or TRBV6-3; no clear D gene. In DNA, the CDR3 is TGTGCCAGCAGTTGGGGTTGGGGAAGCTCCTACGAGCAGTACTTC. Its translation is CASSWGWGSSYEQYF.